This T cell receptor beta chain is drawn from a study of blood T cell repertoires in COVID-19. Study-wide background: The analysed material was cDNA or gDNA that came from T cells, B-cell-depleted T cells, or PBMCs.

Trimming left V 3 bases short and J 5 bases short, with 14 bases between. The CDR3 spans 15 residues. The germline gives CDR1 SNHLY, CDR2 FYNNEI. Measured with immunoSEQ multiplex PCR; TCRdb has only the in-frame clones, and not every one. There are about 52,000 clones in the sample; 80% to 90% occur only once, and roughly 5% lies in the top ten. The chain combines TRBV2 with TRBJ1-5; D ambiguous. Sequenced input: peripheral blood. This TCR came from a man in his sixties with active COVID-19. The CDR3 DNA sequence: TGTGCCAGCAGTGATCGGAGGGTAGGAGATCAGCCCCAGCATTTT. Translating gives CASSDRRVGDQPQHF.